This note documents a single T cell receptor (beta chain) sequence. Produced via immunoSEQ multiplex PCR; TCRdb's table is partial and in-frame only. The sample gives 60,000 to 80,000 clones, roughly 89% of which show up once; more than 9.5% is in the top ten. The data originate from a study of OX40 agonist ivuxolimab in advanced cancers. Study at large: An anti-OX40 (CD134) antibody with agonistic activity, ivuxolimab, was administered to patients. Patients were dosed intravenously with ivuxolimab at 0.01 to 10 mg/kg every 2 weeks.

Sequenced here: CD4+ or CD8+ T cells sorted from blood, sampled in a trial of the OX40 agonist ivuxolimab. The sequence was obtained from an adult with an advanced solid tumor such as melanoma, head and neck, liver or kidney cancer.

CDR3 sequence reads: CASSQGRRGAIYNEQFF. In nucleotides, the CDR3 is TGTGCCAGCAGCCAAGGGCGGCGGGGGGCGATTTACAATGAGCAGTTCTTC. The chain employs TRBV4-2 and TRBJ2-1; TRBD2 agrees at 8 bases. The CDR3 covers 17 residues. Trimming cost V 1 base and J 4 bases; bases outside gene matches: 9. Germline CDR1 and CDR2: LGHNA and YNFKEQ.